The 21 T cell receptor beta chains below come from one sample, sequenced in a study of blood T cell repertoires in COVID-19 (dated by TCRdb to the early 2020s). The library was prepared using the immunoSEQ multiplex PCR assay. The immuneACCESS repertoire file appears here via TCRdb, limited to in-frame rearrangements. These files lack a portion of the clones; in checked studies, under half of the deficit traces to unresolved V genes, and the cause of the others is not known. For this sample there are fewer than 100,000 clones; 86% appear just once. The ten largest clones represent around a sixth of the sample. Specimen: peripheral blood. These receptors were obtained from a man older than 75 in a cohort sampled during active COVID-19.

J is TRBJ2-5 and V is TRBV2; unclear D gene. There are 12 residues in the CDR3. CDR1 is SNHLY and CDR2 is FYNNEI in the germline V gene. Trimming removed 7 bases at V and 0 bases at J, with 6 bases between. The CDR3 bases are TGTGCCAGCAAAACAGACCAAGAGACCCAGTACTTC. The encoded protein is CASKTDQETQYF.

The CDR3, as DNA: TGTGCCAGCAGTTACTCGGTAGCGGGGGGCTTTGATACGCAGTATTTT. It encodes CASSYSVAGGFDTQYF. The rearrangement joins TRBV7-9 to TRBJ2-3, with 10 bases identical to TRBD2. The CDR3 totals 16 residues. V lost 6 bases to trimming and J lost 6 bases; unmatched junction nucleotides: 12. Germline loops: CDR1 SEHNR, CDR2 FQNEAQ (reference sequence).

The rearrangement joins TRBV27 to TRBJ2-2; perhaps TRBD1 as D (5 bases). CDR3 length: 15 amino acids. CDR1 and CDR2 from the germline V gene are MNHEY and SMNVEV (reference sequence). V lost 3 bases and J 3 bases, leaving 11 bases between the germline ends. This CDR3 reads CASSFGARYTGELFF. The CDR3, as DNA: TGTGCCAGCAGTTTTGGGGCGCGGTACACCGGGGAGCTGTTTTTT.

The chain uses TRBV6-6 and TRBJ2-7; weak D call: TRBD1 (5 bases). Per the germline V gene, CDR1 is MNHNY and CDR2 is SVGAGI (reference sequence). The V end lost 5 bases, the J end lost 2 bases, and 13 bases lay between the germline ends. This CDR3 region has 14 residues. The CDR3 DNA sequence: TGTGCCAGCAGTCAACAGGATCCGGCCTACGAGCAGTACGTC. This sequence encodes CASSQQDPAYEQYV.

The J gene is TRBJ1-2, the V gene TRBV5-4; D is unresolved. The germline V and J ends were trimmed by 3 bases and 10 bases, with 10 bases remaining between them. There are 11 residues in the CDR3. Germline values: CDR1 SGHNT, CDR2 YYREEE (reference sequence). This chain's CDR3 is CASSYYGDYTF. CDR3 nucleotide sequence: TGTGCCAGCAGCTATTACGGGGACTACACCTTC.

This clone was counted only a few times. V and J are TRBV9 and TRBJ2-7; 7 nucleotides match TRBD1. CDR1 SGDLS and CDR2 YYNGEE come from the germline V gene. The CDR3 consists of 14 residues. J gave up 3 bases and V 2 bases, and 5 bases lay outside the gene matches. CDR3 DNA sequence: TGTGCCAGCAGCGTCGCCGGGACAGACTACGAGCAGTACTTC. Encoded protein: CASSVAGTDYEQYF.

The chain has TRBV2 and TRBJ1-1, with 8 bases fitting TRBD1. Germline lookup yields CDR1 SNHLY and CDR2 FYNNEI. The ends lost 5 bases at V and 6 bases at J; junction bases unmatched: 14. This CDR3 contains 16 residues. CDR3 protein: CASSSNSGGLFAEAFF. The CDR3 DNA is TGTGCCAGCAGTAGCAATTCAGGGGGCTTGTTCGCTGAAGCTTTCTTT.

The rearrangement links TRBV5-1 to TRBJ2-5; D might be TRBD1 (5 bases). Germline V gene sequence: CDR1 SGHRS, CDR2 YFSETQ. The CDR3 is 14 residues long. V lost 0 bases and J 3 bases, leaving 9 bases between the germline ends. This chain's CDR3 is CASSLGQGKETQYF. CDR3 coding DNA: TGCGCCAGCAGCTTGGGGCAGGGCAAAGAGACCCAGTACTTC. Variable domain in full (rest from reference TRBV5-1 and TRBJ2-5): KAGVTQTPRYLIKTRGQQVTLSCSPISGHRSVSWYQQTPGQGLQFLFEYFSETQRNKGNFPGRFSGRQFSNSRSEMNVSTLELGDSALYLCASSLGQGKETQYFGPGTRLLVL.

For the CDR3, the DNA is TGCGCCAGCAGCTCGTACCGGTATGGCTACACCTTC. The encoded protein is CASSSYRYGYTF. The chain has TRBV5-1 and TRBJ1-2, with D unclear. Looked up from germline, CDR1 is SGHRS and CDR2 is YFSETQ. Trimming took off 3 bases at V and 5 bases at J, with 8 bases between the two ends. The CDR3 loop spans 12 amino acids.

This chain joins TRBV18 and TRBJ2-3, with 10 bases aligning to TRBD2. The V gene's germline CDR1 is KGHSH and CDR2 LQKENI. CDR3 length equals 15 residues. After removal of 5 bases from V and 4 bases from J, the junction contained 6 bases not matched to a gene. Here the CDR3 DNA reads TGTGCCAGCTCATCGGGGGGACTAGCGCCAGATACGCAGTATTTT. It translates to CASSSGGLAPDTQYF.

V usage is TRBV5-8 and J usage is TRBJ2-7; D ambiguous. V lost 3 bases, J lost 7 bases, and 14 bases lay in between. In germline, CDR1 is SGHTS, CDR2 YDEGEE. The CDR3 loop spans 13 amino acids. In DNA form, the CDR3 reads TGTGCCAGCAGCTATGTCCGAGGATGGGAGCAGTACGTC. This sequence encodes CASSYVRGWEQYV.

The chain links TRBV29-1 to TRBJ1-1; D is unclear. The germline gives CDR1 SQVTM, CDR2 ANQGSEA. V was trimmed by 4 bases and J by 1 base, leaving 10 bases between them. The CDR3 runs to 13 residues. The CDR3 reads CSVVGSGNTEAFF. DNA for the CDR3: TGCAGCGTTGTTGGGTCAGGGAACACTGAAGCTTTCTTT. Based on the CDR3 plus reference TRBV29-1 and TRBJ1-1, the full variable domain is SAVISQKPSRDICQRGTSLTIQCQVDSQVTMMFWYRQQPGQSLTLIATANQGSEATYESGFVIDKFPISRPNLTFSTLTVSNMSPEDSSIYLCSVVGSGNTEAFFGQGTRLTVV.

This clone appeared once. The chain uses TRBV7-2 and TRBJ2-3; 8 bases are a match to TRBD2. CDR1 is SGHTA and CDR2 is FQGNSA in the germline V gene. The CDR3 has 13 amino acids. The junction had 8 bases not matched to a gene; V was cut back by 4 bases and J by 11 bases. CDR3 coding DNA: TGTGCCAGCAGCTGGATAGAGCGGGGGCAGCAGTATTTT. This encodes CASSWIERGQQYF.

The V call is TRBV5-4, the J call TRBJ1-1; D is possibly TRBD1 (6 bases). This CDR3 spans 14 amino acids. CDR1 is SGHNT, CDR2 YYREEE, per germline (reference sequence). V lost 5 bases and J 0 bases, leaving 11 bases between the germline ends. CDR3 in amino acids: CASSSRTVNTEAFF. CDR3 in DNA: TGTGCCAGCAGTTCGCGGACAGTGAACACTGAAGCTTTCTTT. The full variable domain, rest sourced from reference TRBV5-4 and TRBJ1-1, is ETGVTQSPTHLIKTRGQQVTLRCSSQSGHNTVSWYQQALGQGPQFIFQYYREEENGRGNFPPRFSGLQFPNYSSELNVNALELDDSALYLCASSSRTVNTEAFFGQGTRLTVV.

CDR3 nucleotides: TGCGCCAGCTGGGGGGGACAGGGGCTGGCAGATACGCAGTATTTT. It is translated as CASWGGQGLADTQYF. The chain has TRBV4-1 and TRBJ2-3; 10 bases map to TRBD1. V was clipped by 8 bases and J by 4 bases; unmatched bases: 9. Germline-derived CDR1 and CDR2 are MGHRA and YSYEKL. CDR3 length: 15 amino acids.

The rearrangement links TRBV15 to TRBJ2-2; 8 nucleotides match TRBD2. CDR3 length equals 18 residues. The germline V gene has CDR1 LNHNV and CDR2 YYDKDF (reference sequence). V shed 0 bases, J shed 1 base, and the junction held 7 bases outside the gene matches. CDR3 sequence reads: CATSRDRLAGLNTGELFF. The CDR3 nucleotides are TGTGCCACCAGCAGAGATCGGCTAGCGGGCTTGAACACCGGGGAGCTGTTTTTT.

The rearrangement links TRBV6-5 to TRBJ2-2; D gene uncertain. Germline assignment: CDR1 MNHEY and CDR2 SVGAGI. This CDR3 is 14 amino acids long. The V end lost 6 bases, the J end lost 3 bases, and 11 bases lay between the germline ends. The chain's CDR3 is CASSQDWDTGELFF. The CDR3 DNA follows: TGTGCCAGCAGCCAAGACTGGGACACCGGGGAGCTGTTTTTT.

The chain couples TRBV6-5 to TRBJ2-7, with 9 nucleotides matching TRBD1. Germline trimming cut 9 bases from V and 6 bases from J; bases unmatched to any gene: 9. From germline, CDR1 is MNHEY and CDR2 SVGAGI. The CDR3 is 13 residues long. The CDR3, as DNA: TGTGCCAGTTCCCACAGGGGGCTAGGCGAGCAGTACGTC. Protein product: CASSHRGLGEQYV.

The CDR3 nucleotides read TGTGCCAGCAGTGATCAAAGGGGAACTGAAGCTTTCTTT. Translated: CASSDQRGTEAFF. This chain links TRBV6-4 with TRBJ1-1; possibly TRBD1 for D (5 bases). This CDR3 contains 13 residues. The V gene's germline CDR1 is MRHNA and CDR2 SNTAGT. Deletions cut 3 bases from V and 5 bases from J, with 10 bases between.

V usage is TRBV7-6 and J usage is TRBJ2-5, with 8 positions matching TRBD1. The germline V gene has CDR1 SGHVS and CDR2 FNYEAQ. This CDR3 has 16 amino acids. V shed 5 bases, J shed 2 bases, and the junction held 10 bases outside the gene matches. CDR3 sequence reads: CASSARTGKGQETQYF. The DNA for the CDR3 is TGTGCCAGCAGCGCCCGGACAGGGAAGGGGCAAGAGACCCAGTACTTC. The variable domain in full, with the rest retrieved from reference TRBV7-6 and TRBJ2-5, is GAGVSQSPRYKVTKRGQDVALRCDPISGHVSLYWYRQALGQGPEFLTYFNYEAQQDKSGLPNDRFSAERPEGSISTLTIQRTEQRDSAMYRCASSARTGKGQETQYFGPGTRLLVL.

The gene calls are TRBV28 and TRBJ1-2; a possible D gene is TRBD1 (5 bases). V lost 7 bases to trimming and J lost 4 bases, with 19 bases between them. The germline gives CDR1 MDHEN, CDR2 SYDVKM. The CDR3 extends over 15 amino acids. In DNA, the CDR3 is TGTGCCAGCACCCTGAACAGGTGGGCTTCCTATGGCTACACCTTC. Protein sequence: CASTLNRWASYGYTF.